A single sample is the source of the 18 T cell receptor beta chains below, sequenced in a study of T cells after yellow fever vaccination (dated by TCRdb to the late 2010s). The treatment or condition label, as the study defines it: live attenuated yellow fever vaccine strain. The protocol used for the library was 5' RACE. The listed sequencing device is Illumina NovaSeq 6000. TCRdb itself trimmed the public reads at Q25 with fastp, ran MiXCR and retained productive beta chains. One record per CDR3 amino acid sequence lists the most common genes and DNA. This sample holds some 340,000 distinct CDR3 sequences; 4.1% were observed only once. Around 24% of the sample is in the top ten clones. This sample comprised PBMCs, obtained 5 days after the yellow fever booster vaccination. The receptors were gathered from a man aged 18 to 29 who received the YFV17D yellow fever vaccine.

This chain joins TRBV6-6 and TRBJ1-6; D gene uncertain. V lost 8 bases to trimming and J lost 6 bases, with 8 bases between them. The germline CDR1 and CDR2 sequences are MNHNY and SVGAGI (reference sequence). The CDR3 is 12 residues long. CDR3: CASAPSNSPLHF. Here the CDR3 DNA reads TGTGCCAGCGCGCCCTCTAATTCACCCCTCCACTTT.

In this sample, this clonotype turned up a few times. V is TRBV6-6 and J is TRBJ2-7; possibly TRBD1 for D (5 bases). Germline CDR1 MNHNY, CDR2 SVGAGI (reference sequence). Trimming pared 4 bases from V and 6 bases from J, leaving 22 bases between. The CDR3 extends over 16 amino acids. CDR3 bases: TGTGCCAGCAGTTTTTCCAACTATCAGGGTTGGTCCGAGCAGTACGTC. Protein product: CASSFSNYQGWSEQYV.

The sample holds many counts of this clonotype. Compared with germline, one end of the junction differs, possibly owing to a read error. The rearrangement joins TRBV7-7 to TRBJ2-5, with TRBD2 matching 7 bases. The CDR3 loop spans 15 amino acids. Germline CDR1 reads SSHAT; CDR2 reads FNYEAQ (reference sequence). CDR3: CASSLGGTIQETQYF. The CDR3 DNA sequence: TGTGCTAGCAGCTTGGGAGGGACCATTCAAGAGACCCAGTACTTC.

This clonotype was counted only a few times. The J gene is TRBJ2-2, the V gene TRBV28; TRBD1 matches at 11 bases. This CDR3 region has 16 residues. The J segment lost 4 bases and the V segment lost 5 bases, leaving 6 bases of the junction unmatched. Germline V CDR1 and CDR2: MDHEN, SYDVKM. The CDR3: CASSHSGTGGTGELFF. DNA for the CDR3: TGTGCCAGCAGTCATTCCGGGACAGGGGGCACCGGGGAGCTGTTTTTT.

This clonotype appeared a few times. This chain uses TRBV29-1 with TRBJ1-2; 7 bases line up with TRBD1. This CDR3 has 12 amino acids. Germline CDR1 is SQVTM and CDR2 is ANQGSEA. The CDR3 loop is CGGGGTFYGYTF. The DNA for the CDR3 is TGCGGGGGAGGGGGCACCTTCTATGGCTACACCTTC. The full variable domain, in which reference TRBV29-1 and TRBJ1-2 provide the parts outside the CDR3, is SAVISQKPSRDICQRGTSLTIQCQVDSQVTMMFWYRQQPGQSLTLIATANQGSEATYESGFVIDKFPISRPNLTFSTLTVSNMSPEDSSIYLCGGGGTFYGYTFGSGTRLTVV.

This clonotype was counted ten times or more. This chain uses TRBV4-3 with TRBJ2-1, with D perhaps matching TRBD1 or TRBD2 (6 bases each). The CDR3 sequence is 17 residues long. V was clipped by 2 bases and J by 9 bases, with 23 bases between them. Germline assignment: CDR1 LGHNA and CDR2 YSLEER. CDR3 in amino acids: CASSQLSSLAEGGEQFF. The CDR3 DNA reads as TGCGCCAGCAGCCAACTGTCTAGCCTCGCCGAGGGGGGTGAGCAGTTCTTC.

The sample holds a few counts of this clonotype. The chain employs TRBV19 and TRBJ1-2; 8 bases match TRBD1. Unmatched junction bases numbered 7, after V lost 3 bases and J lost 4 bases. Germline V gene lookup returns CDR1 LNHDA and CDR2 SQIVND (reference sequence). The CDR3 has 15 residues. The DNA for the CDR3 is TGTGCCAGTAGTATGTGGCAGGGGGCGACCTATGGCTACACCTTC. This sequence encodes CASSMWQGATYGYTF. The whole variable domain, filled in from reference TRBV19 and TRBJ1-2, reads DGGITQSPKYLFRKEGQNVTLSCEQNLNHDAMYWYRQDPGQGLRLIYYSQIVNDFQKGDIAEGYSVSREKKESFPLTVTSAQKNPTAFYLCASSMWQGATYGYTFGSGTRLTVV.

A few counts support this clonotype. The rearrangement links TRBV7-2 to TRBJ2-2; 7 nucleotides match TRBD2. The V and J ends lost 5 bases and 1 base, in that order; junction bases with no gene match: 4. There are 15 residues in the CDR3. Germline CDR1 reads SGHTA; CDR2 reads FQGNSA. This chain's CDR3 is CASSPGTMNTGELFF. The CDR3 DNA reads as TGTGCCAGCAGCCCCGGGACTATGAACACCGGGGAGCTGTTTTTT.

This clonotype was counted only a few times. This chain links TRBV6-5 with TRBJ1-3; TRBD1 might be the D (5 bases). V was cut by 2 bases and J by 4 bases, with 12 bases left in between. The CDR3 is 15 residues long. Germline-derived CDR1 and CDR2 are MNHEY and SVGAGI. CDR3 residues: CASSYVGVSGNTIYF. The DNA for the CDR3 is TGTGCCAGCAGTTACGTGGGGGTATCAGGAAACACCATATATTTT.

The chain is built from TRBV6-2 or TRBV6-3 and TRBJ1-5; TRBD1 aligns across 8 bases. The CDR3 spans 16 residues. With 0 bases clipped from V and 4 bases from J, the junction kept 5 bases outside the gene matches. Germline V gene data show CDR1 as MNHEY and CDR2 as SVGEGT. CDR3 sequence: CASSYSVRGRNQPQHF. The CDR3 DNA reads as TGTGCCAGCAGTTACTCGGTCAGGGGGCGAAATCAGCCCCAGCATTTT.

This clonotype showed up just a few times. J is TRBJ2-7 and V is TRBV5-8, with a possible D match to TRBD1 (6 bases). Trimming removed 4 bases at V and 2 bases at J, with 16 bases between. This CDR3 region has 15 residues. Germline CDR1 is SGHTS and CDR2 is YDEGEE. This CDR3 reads CASSTGQLRTYEQYF. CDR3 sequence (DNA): TGTGCCAGCAGCACCGGACAGCTTAGAACCTACGAGCAGTACTTC.

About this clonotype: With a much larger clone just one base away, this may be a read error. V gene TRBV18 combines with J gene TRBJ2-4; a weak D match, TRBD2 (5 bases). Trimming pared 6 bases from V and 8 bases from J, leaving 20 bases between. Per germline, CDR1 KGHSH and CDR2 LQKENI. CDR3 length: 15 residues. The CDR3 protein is CASSPTHMEADIQYF. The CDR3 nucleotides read TGTGCCAGCTCCCCTACCCATATGGAAGCGGACATTCAGTACTTC.

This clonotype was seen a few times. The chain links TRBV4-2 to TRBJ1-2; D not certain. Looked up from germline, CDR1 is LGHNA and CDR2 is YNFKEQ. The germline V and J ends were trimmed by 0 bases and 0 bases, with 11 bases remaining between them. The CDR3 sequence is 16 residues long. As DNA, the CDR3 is TGTGCCAGCAGCCAAGATTACGAGGTCGCTAACTATGGCTACACCTTC. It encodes CASSQDYEVANYGYTF.

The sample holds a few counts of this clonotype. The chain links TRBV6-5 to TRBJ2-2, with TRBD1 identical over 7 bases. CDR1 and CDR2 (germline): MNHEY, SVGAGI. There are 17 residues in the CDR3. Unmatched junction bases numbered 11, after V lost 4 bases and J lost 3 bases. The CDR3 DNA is TGTGCCAGCAGTTTTTCGCCCGGGACAGCCTACACCGGGGAGCTGTTTTTT. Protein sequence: CASSFSPGTAYTGELFF.

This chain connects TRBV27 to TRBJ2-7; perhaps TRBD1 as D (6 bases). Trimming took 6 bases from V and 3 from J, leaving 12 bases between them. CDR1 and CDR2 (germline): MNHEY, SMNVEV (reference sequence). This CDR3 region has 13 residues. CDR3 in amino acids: CASSDTGSYEQYF. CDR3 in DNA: TGTGCCAGCAGCGACACAGGGAGCTACGAGCAGTACTTC.

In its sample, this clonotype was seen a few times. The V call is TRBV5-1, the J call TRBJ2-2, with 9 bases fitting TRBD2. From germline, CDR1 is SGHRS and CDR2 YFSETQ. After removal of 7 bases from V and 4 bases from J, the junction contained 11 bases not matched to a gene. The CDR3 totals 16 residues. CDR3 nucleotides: TGCGCCAGCTCACCTCGGAGCGGGGGGCTCACCGGGGAGCTGTTTTTT. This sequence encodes CASSPRSGGLTGELFF. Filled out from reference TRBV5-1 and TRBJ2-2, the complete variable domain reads KAGVTQTPRYLIKTRGQQVTLSCSPISGHRSVSWYQQTPGQGLQFLFEYFSETQRNKGNFPGRFSGRQFSNSRSEMNVSTLELGDSALYLCASSPRSGGLTGELFFGEGSRLTVL.

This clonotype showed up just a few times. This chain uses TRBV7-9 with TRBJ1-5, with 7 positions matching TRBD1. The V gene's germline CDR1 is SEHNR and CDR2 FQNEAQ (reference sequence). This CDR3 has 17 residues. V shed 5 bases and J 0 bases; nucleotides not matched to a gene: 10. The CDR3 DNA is TGTGCCAGCAGCACCGGGGACAGCTATCATAGCAATCAGCCCCAGCATTTT. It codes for CASSTGDSYHSNQPQHF.

The CDR3 region has the DNA TGTGCCATCAGTGAGTCGAACACTGAAGCTTTCTTT. Protein product: CAISESNTEAFF. The chain is built from TRBV10-3 and TRBJ1-1; D is ambiguous. Germline values: CDR1 ENHRY, CDR2 SYGVKD. The CDR3 is 12 residues long. The V gene lost 0 bases and the J gene lost 1 base, with 0 bases spanning the gap.